These T cell receptor beta chains were read from a single sample in a study of graft-versus-host responses after intestinal transplantation. Method: immunoSEQ multiplex PCR; TCRdb's copy keeps in-frame clones and lacks some. The table lists approximately 70,000 clones, 80% to 95% of them singletons. Sequences were derived from bone marrow, sampled approximately 740 days after intestinal transplantation. All receptors derive from a human patient who received an intestinal transplant, so some T cells may come from the graft donor. The CDR3 runs from the conserved cysteine through the conserved F or W. The D gene is left open where the match is weak. For some rows the clone size is stated as once, few or many, or as a class when expanded; others skip it.

TRBD2	.	TRBV7-3	TRBJ2-1	TGTGCCAGCAGCCCCGGGACTAGCGGGGGTGAGCAGTTCTTC	CASSPGTSGGEQFF
TRBD2	.	TRBV28	TRBJ2-5	TGTGCCAGCAGTCTGGCTAGCGGGAGGGAGACCCAGTACTTC	CASSLASGRETQYF
TRBD1	.	TRBV28	TRBJ2-7	TGTGCCAGCAGTTTATTAGGGACAGCCGGATCCTACGAGCAGTACTTC	CASSLLGTAGSYEQYF
.	once	TRBV7-6	TRBJ1-1	TGTGCCAGCAGCTTAGGGGAGCCGAACACTGAAGCTTTCTTT	CASSLGEPNTEAFF
.	.	TRBV9	TRBJ1-3	TGTGCCAGCAGCGTAGACAGGGCCCCTGGAAACACCATATATTTT	CASSVDRAPGNTIYF
TRBD1	.	TRBV6-6	TRBJ2-7	TGTGCCAGCAGCCTAGGGACAGCCTCCTACGAGCAGTACTTC	CASSLGTASYEQYF
.	.	TRBV7-9	TRBJ1-1	TGTGCCAGCAGCTTATTAGGGAGTCGCACTGAAGCTTTCTTT	CASSLLGSRTEAFF
TRBD1	.	TRBV2	TRBJ2-5	TGTGCCAGCTCGTCCGACAGGGACGAGACCCAGTACTTC	CASSSDRDETQYF
TRBD1	once	TRBV13	TRBJ2-3	TGTGCCAGCAGCTTACCCTCCAGGGGGATAACAGATACGCAGTATTTT	CASSLPSRGITDTQYF
.	.	TRBV11-2	TRBJ2-3	TGTGCCAGCAGCCCGTTTCCAGGGGATACGCAGTATTTT	CASSPFPGDTQYF
.	.	TRBV10-3	TRBJ2-2	TGTGCCATCAGTACCCACGCTCGGGGGACCGTCCACGGCGGGGAGCTGTTTTTT	CAISTHARGTVHGGELFF
.	once	TRBV30	TRBJ1-1	TGTGCCTGGAGGAGTGGGTCAAACACTGAAGCTTTCTTT	CAWRSGSNTEAFF
.	.	TRBV4-1	TRBJ1-4	TGCGCCAGCTCCCGGACAACTAATGAAAAACTGTTTTTT	CASSRTTNEKLFF
.	once	TRBV28	TRBJ2-3	TGTGCCAGCAGTTGGACCTCTAGCACAGATACGCAGTATTTT	CASSWTSSTDTQYF
TRBD1	.	TRBV29-1	TRBJ1-2	TGCAGCGTTGAAGGGAGGGGGCGGTTGAGCTACACCTTC	CSVEGRGRLSYTF
TRBD1	.	TRBV29-1	TRBJ2-5	TGCAGCGCTCGGACAGGCCAGGAGACCCAGTACTTC	CSARTGQETQYF
.	.	TRBV21-1	TRBJ1-6	TGTGCCAGCAGCAAAATCCGTCTGGTAAATTCACCCCTCCACTTT	CASSKIRLVNSPLHF
TRBD2	once	TRBV9	TRBJ2-1	TGTGCCAGCAGCCCCCTAGCGGGGGGCTTGAATGAGCAGTTCTTC	CASSPLAGGLNEQFF
.	.	TRBV7-9	TRBJ1-1	TGTGCCAGCAGCCCCGCCGGTGGAATCACTGAAGCTTTCTTT	CASSPAGGITEAFF
.	.	TRBV10-2	TRBJ2-7	TGCGCCAGCAGGGAGACGGTAACCTACGAGCAGTACTTC	CASRETVTYEQYF
.	once	TRBV4-2	TRBJ2-7	TGTGCCAGCAGCTCCAACAACGAGCAGTACTTC	CASSSNNEQYF
.	.	TRBV5-5	TRBJ2-1	TGTGCCAGCAGCGCGGAGGGGCCTCGGGCCTACAATGAGCAGTTCTTC	CASSAEGPRAYNEQFF
.	.	TRBV7-3	TRBJ1-1	TGTGCCAGCAGCTTATCGGGGGGCGGCACTGAAGCTTTCTTT	CASSLSGGGTEAFF
.	.	TRBV6-5	TRBJ2-5	TGTGCCTTAGGTGGGGGGACAGAGACCCAGTACTTC	CALGGGTETQYF
.	.	TRBV28	TRBJ1-1	TGTGCCAGCAGTTGGCAGGGGCTACCGGCTTTCTTT	CASSWQGLPAFF
.	once	TRBV6-1	TRBJ1-1	TGTGCCAGCAGTTGGGGCGGAGCTTTCTTT	CASSWGGAFF
.	.	TRBV6-5	TRBJ2-7	TGTGCCAGCAGTTACCGAGCGGACGGTAGCTCCTACGAGCAGTACTTC	CASSYRADGSSYEQYF